This T cell receptor beta chain was obtained from a study of T cells in Graves' hyperthyroidism and ophthalmopathy. Study-level findings and limits: Researchers report that a 13 V-J model separated ophthalmopathy from stable hyperthyroidism. Blood samples included most of the expanded thyroid clonotypes exceeding 0.001. Ophthalmopathy got predicted by the model a median roughly six months before its onset.

Germline V CDR1 and CDR2: SGHAT, FQNNGV. The CDR3 runs to 14 residues. V lost 3 bases, J lost 7 bases, and 15 bases lay in between. Notes on this clonotype: The antigen is not known.

Diagnostic assessment was based on clinical symptoms, serum thyroxine and TRAb, thyroid ultrasound and orbital computed tomography. Amplification of TCR beta CDR3 regions used RNA as the template. First-round RT-PCR targeting the TCR CDR3 was performed with the HTBI primer set. TCRdb re-called the multiplex PCR reads through MiXCR, storing one row per CDR3 protein. The table includes a few hundred thousand distinct CDR3 sequences, under 60% detected once. The J gene is TRBJ2-5, the V gene TRBV11-2, with D tentatively TRBD1 (8 bases). The sequencing input was peripheral blood or thyroid tissue (not recorded which). The sequence came from an adult woman with Graves' disease, either hyperthyroidism or ophthalmopathy (not recorded which). DNA of the CDR3: TGTGCCAGCAGCTTGGCAGGGGGCGGGGGGACCCAGTACTTC. Translated: CASSLAGGGGTQYF. Looking up the rest from reference TRBV11-2 and TRBJ2-5 gives the full variable domain: EAGVAQSPRYKIIEKRQSVAFWCNPISGHATLYWYQQILGQGPKLLIQFQNNGVVDDSQLPKDRFSAERLKGVDSTLKIQPAKLEDSAVYLCASSLAGGGGTQYFGPGTRLLVL.